A selection of T cell receptor beta chains follows, all from one sample in a study of blood T cell repertoires in COVID-19. Assay: immunoSEQ multiplex PCR; the TCRdb copy retains only in-frame clones and omits some. The table lists about 200,000 clones, approximately 80% of them singletons. Sequenced: peripheral blood. These receptors all stem from a woman of 80 years or more with acute or convalescent COVID-19. The CDR3 runs from the conserved cysteine through the conserved F or W. A D gene is named only where the DNA matches it firmly. The size field is filled for only some rows; it gives once, few, many or a size class.

V	J	length	size	D	CDR3	DNA
TRBV30	TRBJ2-3	10	NA	NA	CAWATDTQYF	TGTGCCTGGGCTACAGATACGCAGTATTTT
TRBV12-3/TRBV12-4	TRBJ1-1	12	once	NA	CASSTVNTEAFF	TGTGCCAGCAGTACAGTGAACACTGAAGCTTTCTTT
TRBV5-4	TRBJ2-2	14	NA	NA	CASSFERESGELFF	TGTGCCAGCAGCTTCGAACGGGAGTCCGGGGAGCTGTTTTTT
TRBV24-1	TRBJ1-1	13	few	NA	CATSDTGQKKTFF	TGTGCCACCAGTGATACCGGACAGAAGAAAACTTTCTTT
TRBV4-3	TRBJ1-4	16	NA	TRBD1	CASSQDWTGTNEKLFF	TGCGCCAGCAGCCAAGATTGGACAGGAACTAATGAAAAACTGTTTTTT
TRBV18	TRBJ1-5	14	NA	NA	CASSPTGGGEAQHF	TGTGCCAGCTCACCTACGGGAGGGGGTGAGGCCCAGCATTTT
TRBV18	TRBJ1-5	16	NA	NA	CASSQEQGGGSQPQHF	TGTGCCAGCTCACAGGAGCAAGGGGGAGGGAGTCAGCCCCAGCATTTT
TRBV14	TRBJ2-7	15	NA	NA	CASSQAAGRSYEQYF	TGTGCCAGCAGCCAAGCCGCGGGACGCTCCTACGAGCAGTACTTC
TRBV18	TRBJ2-7	17	NA	TRBD2	CASSASGGSGRLYEQYF	TGTGCCAGCTCAGCCTCTGGGGGTAGCGGGAGGTTGTACGAGCAGTACTTC
TRBV7-9	TRBJ1-6	14	NA	TRBD1	CASSGGQYNSPLHF	TGTGCCAGCAGCGGGGGACAGTATAATTCACCCCTCCACTTT
TRBV6-5	TRBJ2-1	11	NA	NA	CASLRDHEQFF	TGTGCCAGCCTGCGGGACCACGAGCAGTTCTTC
TRBV12-3/TRBV12-4	TRBJ1-2	13	NA	NA	CASSPQGVDGYTF	TGTGCCAGCAGTCCACAGGGAGTCGATGGCTACACCTTC
TRBV28	TRBJ2-7	14	NA	TRBD2	CASSPALGGSEQYF	TGTGCCAGCAGCCCGGCTCTGGGAGGGAGCGAGCAGTACTTC
TRBV28	TRBJ2-1	13	once	TRBD1	CASRKGQVHEQFF	TGTGCCAGCAGAAAGGGACAGGTCCATGAGCAGTTCTTC
TRBV5-4	TRBJ2-7	14	NA	TRBD2	CASSSRLATYEQYF	TGTGCCAGCAGCTCCCGACTAGCTACCTACGAGCAGTACTTC
TRBV6-5	TRBJ1-1	15	NA	TRBD1	CASSHPGQSTTEAFF	TGTGCCAGCAGTCATCCGGGACAGTCGACCACTGAAGCTTTCTTT
TRBV6-5	TRBJ2-2	14	few	NA	CATNRGRGTGELFF	TGTGCCACCAATCGAGGCAGGGGCACCGGGGAGCTGTTTTTT
TRBV3-1/TRBV3-2	TRBJ2-2	14	NA	NA	CASSFRTATGELFF	TGTGCCAGCAGCTTCAGGACAGCCACCGGGGAGCTGTTTTTT
TRBV3-1/TRBV3-2	TRBJ1-1	16	once	TRBD1	CASSQVAGGGNTEAFF	TGTGCCAGCAGCCAAGTGGCAGGGGGAGGGAACACTGAAGCTTTCTTT
TRBV11-1	TRBJ2-7	15	NA	TRBD2	CASSLVLAGMDEQYF	TGTGCCAGCAGCTTAGTCCTAGCGGGAATGGACGAGCAGTACTTC
TRBV29-1	TRBJ2-1	14	NA	TRBD2	CAGTSGTLRWRQFF	TGCGCCGGGACTAGCGGGACCCTTAGGTGGCGGCAGTTCTTC
TRBV7-9	TRBJ1-2	13	NA	NA	CASSLDLAYGYTF	TGTGCCAGCAGCTTAGACTTAGCCTATGGCTACACCTTC
TRBV7-2	TRBJ2-1	16	NA	TRBD2	CASSLESGGWYNEQFF	TGTGCCAGCAGCTTGGAGAGCGGGGGGTGGTACAATGAGCAGTTCTTC
TRBV7-3	TRBJ2-5	18	NA	NA	CASSLMGRGAGAQETQYF	TGTGCCAGCAGCTTAATGGGACGGGGTGCGGGGGCCCAAGAGACCCAGTACTTC
TRBV11-3	TRBJ2-5	14	NA	TRBD1	CASSLEGGWETQYF	TGTGCCAGTAGCTTAGAAGGGGGCTGGGAGACCCAGTACTTC
TRBV7-3	TRBJ2-2	16	few	TRBD1	CASSLQGQLNTGELFF	TGTGCCAGCAGCTTGCAGGGACAGCTAAACACCGGGGAGCTGTTTTTT
TRBV30	TRBJ1-1	16	NA	NA	CAWSDGPLAGNTEAFF	TGTGCCTGGAGTGACGGCCCCCTAGCTGGGAACACTGAAGCTTTCTTT
TRBV28	TRBJ2-5	16	once	TRBD2	CASSPWTSGDQETQYF	TGTGCCAGCAGTCCGTGGACTAGCGGAGACCAAGAGACCCAGTACTTC
TRBV3-1/TRBV3-2	TRBJ2-5	14	NA	NA	CASSQARERETQYF	TGTGCCAGCAGCCAAGCAAGGGAGCGCGAGACCCAGTACTTC
TRBV6-6	TRBJ1-4	14	NA	NA	CASSFGTILEKLFF	TGTGCCAGCAGTTTCGGGACAATTCTTGAAAAACTGTTTTTT
TRBV21-1	TRBJ1-1	15	many	NA	CASSMGTARRTEAFF	TGTGCCAGCAGCATGGGGACAGCAAGAAGGACTGAAGCTTTCTTT
TRBV21-1	TRBJ1-6	21	NA	NA	CASRKVVRQGLGSSYNSPLHF	TGTGCCAGCAGGAAAGTGGTCCGACAGGGGCTGGGAAGCTCCTATAATTCACCCCTCCACTTT
TRBV30	TRBJ1-5	13	NA	NA	CAWNRNSNQPQHF	TGTGCCTGGAACAGGAATAGCAATCAGCCCCAGCATTTT
TRBV18	TRBJ1-4	16	NA	TRBD1	CASSPPWTGGEEKLFF	TGTGCCAGCTCACCACCGTGGACAGGGGGCGAAGAAAAACTGTTTTTT
TRBV7-9	TRBJ2-7	12	NA	NA	CASSTPPGKQYF	TGTGCCAGCAGCACCCCTCCCGGTAAGCAGTACTTC
TRBV27	TRBJ2-5	14	once	TRBD2	CASSPGLGMGTQYF	TGTGCCAGCAGTCCGGGACTAGGAATGGGGACCCAGTACTTC
TRBV27	TRBJ2-7	15	NA	TRBD2	CASSPHRGGDYEQYF	TGTGCCAGCAGCCCCCATCGGGGGGGGGACTACGAGCAGTACTTC
TRBV29-1	TRBJ2-7	14	NA	NA	CSVVGGTSSYEQYF	TGCAGCGTTGTGGGAGGAACGAGCTCCTACGAGCAGTACTTC
TRBV15	TRBJ2-2	15	NA	TRBD1	CATIAGTGNTGELFF	TGTGCCACCATTGCCGGGACAGGGAACACCGGGGAGCTGTTTTTT
TRBV24-1	TRBJ2-1	15	NA	NA	CATSATGGRINEQFF	TGTGCCACCAGTGCAACCGGGGGTCGAATCAATGAGCAGTTCTTC
TRBV30	TRBJ1-5	16	NA	NA	CAWSVRLGGASQPQHF	TGTGCCTGGAGTGTACGTTTGGGGGGGGCGAGTCAGCCCCAGCATTTT
TRBV28	TRBJ2-1	15	NA	TRBD2	CASTPGTSGRTEQFF	TGTGCCAGCACTCCCGGGACTAGCGGGAGAACTGAGCAGTTCTTC
TRBV7-6	TRBJ2-6	17	NA	NA	CASSSPRLAGGANVLTF	TGTGCCAGCAGCTCTCCGAGATTGGCGGGAGGGGCCAACGTCCTGACTTTC
TRBV19	TRBJ1-1	15	few	TRBD1	CASSDRLRGATEAFF	TGTGCCAGTAGTGATCGCCTCAGGGGGGCCACTGAAGCTTTCTTT
TRBV19	TRBJ2-3	14	NA	NA	CASSIKGDTDTQYF	TGTGCCAGTAGTATAAAAGGGGACACAGATACGCAGTATTTT
TRBV4-3	TRBJ2-5	16	NA	TRBD2	CASSQDGRGGTETQYF	TGCGCCAGCAGCCAAGATGGACGGGGGGGGACAGAGACCCAGTACTTC
TRBV4-3	TRBJ2-2	15	NA	TRBD1	CASSQVTGVGGELFF	TGCGCCAGCAGCCAAGTGACAGGGGTGGGCGGGGAGCTGTTTTTT
TRBV4-2	TRBJ1-5	13	NA	NA	CASSQALSQPQHF	TGTGCCAGCAGCCAAGCTTTGAGTCAGCCCCAGCATTTT
TRBV9	TRBJ1-6	14	few	TRBD1	CASSQGQGNSPLHF	TGTGCCAGCAGCCAGGGACAGGGAAATTCACCCCTCCACTTT
TRBV10-1	TRBJ2-5	12	NA	TRBD1	CASHRGSETQYF	TGCGCCAGCCACAGGGGGTCGGAGACCCAGTACTTC
TRBV12-3/TRBV12-4	TRBJ1-1	12	NA	NA	CASSLRWTEAFF	TGTGCCAGCAGTTTACGGTGGACTGAAGCTTTCTTT